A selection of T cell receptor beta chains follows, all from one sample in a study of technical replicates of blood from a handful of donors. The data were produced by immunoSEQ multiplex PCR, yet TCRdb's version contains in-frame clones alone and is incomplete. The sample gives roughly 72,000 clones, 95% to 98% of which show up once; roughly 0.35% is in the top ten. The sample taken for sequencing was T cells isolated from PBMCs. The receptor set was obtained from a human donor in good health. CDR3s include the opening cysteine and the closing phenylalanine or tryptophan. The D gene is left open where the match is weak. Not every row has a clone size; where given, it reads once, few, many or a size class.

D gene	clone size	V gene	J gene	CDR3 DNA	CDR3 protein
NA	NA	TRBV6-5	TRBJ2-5	TGTGCCAGCAGTTACTCCGTATACCAAGAGACCCAGTACTTC	CASSYSVYQETQYF
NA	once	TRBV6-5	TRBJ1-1	TGTGCCAGCAGTTCGGGCACTGAAGCTTTCTTT	CASSSGTEAFF
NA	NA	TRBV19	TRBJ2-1	TGTGCCAGTAAGAGTTCCTACAATGAGCAGTTCTTC	CASKSSYNEQFF
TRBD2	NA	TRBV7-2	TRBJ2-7	TGTGCCAGCAGCTTAGCGGGGGGGACTAGCGATTCCTACGAGCAGTACTTC	CASSLAGGTSDSYEQYF
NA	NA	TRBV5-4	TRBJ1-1	TGTGCCAGCAGCTTGGCTAGGACAGCGGCTGAAGCTTTCTTT	CASSLARTAAEAFF
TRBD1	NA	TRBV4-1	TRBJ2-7	TGCGCCAGCAGCCAAAATACAGGGGCAGGAGAGCAGTACTTC	CASSQNTGAGEQYF
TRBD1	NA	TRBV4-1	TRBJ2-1	TGCGCCAGCAGCCTACGATGGGACAGGGAGGTGATCGATGAGCAGTTCTTC	CASSLRWDREVIDEQFF
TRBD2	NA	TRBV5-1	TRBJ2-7	TGCGCCAGCAGCTTGGCTCCTGGACTAGCGGGAGGGGACTACGAGCAGTACTTC	CASSLAPGLAGGDYEQYF
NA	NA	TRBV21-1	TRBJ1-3	TGTGCCAGCAGCGACGGACAGGATCGAAACACCATATATTTT	CASSDGQDRNTIYF
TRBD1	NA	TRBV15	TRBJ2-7	TGTGCCACCGGACCAGGACAGGGAGTACTGCAGTACTTC	CATGPGQGVLQYF